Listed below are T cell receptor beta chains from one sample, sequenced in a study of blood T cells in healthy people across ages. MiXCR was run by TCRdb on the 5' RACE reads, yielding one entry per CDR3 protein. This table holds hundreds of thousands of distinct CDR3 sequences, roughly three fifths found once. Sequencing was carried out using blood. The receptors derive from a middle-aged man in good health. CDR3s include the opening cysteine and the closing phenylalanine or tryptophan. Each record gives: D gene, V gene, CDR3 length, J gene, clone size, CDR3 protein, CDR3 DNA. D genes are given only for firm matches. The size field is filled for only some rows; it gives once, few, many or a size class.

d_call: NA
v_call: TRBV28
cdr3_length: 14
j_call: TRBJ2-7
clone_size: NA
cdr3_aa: CASILTGGTYEQYF
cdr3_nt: TGTGCCAGCATTTTGACAGGCGGAACCTACGAGCAGTACTTC

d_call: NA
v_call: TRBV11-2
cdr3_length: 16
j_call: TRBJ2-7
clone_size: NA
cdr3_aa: CASSLDRSRGMSEQYF
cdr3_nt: TGTGCCAGCAGCTTAGATAGGTCCAGAGGGATGAGCGAGCAGTACTTC

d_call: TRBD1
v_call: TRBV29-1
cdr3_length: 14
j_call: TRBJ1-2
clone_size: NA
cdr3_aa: CSVERDRPIYGYTF
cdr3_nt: TGCAGCGTCGAGAGGGACAGGCCAATCTATGGCTACACCTTC

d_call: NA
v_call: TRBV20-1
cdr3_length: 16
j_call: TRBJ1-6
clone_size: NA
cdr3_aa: CSANPLQGAANSPLHF
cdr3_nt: TGCAGTGCCAACCCTCTACAGGGCGCAGCAAATTCACCCCTCCACTTT

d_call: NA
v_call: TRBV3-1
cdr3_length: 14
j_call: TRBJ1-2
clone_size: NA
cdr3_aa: CASSRKDSPYGYTF
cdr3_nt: TGTGCCAGCAGCCGAAAGGACAGCCCGTATGGCTACACCTTC

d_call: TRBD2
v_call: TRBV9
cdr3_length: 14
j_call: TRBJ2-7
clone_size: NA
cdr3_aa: CASSAGLAGGEQYF
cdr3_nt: TGTGCCAGCAGCGCCGGACTAGCGGGGGGTGAGCAGTACTTC

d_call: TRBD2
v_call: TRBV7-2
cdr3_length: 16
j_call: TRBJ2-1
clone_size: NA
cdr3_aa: CASSLGLAGDRYEQFF
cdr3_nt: TGTGCCAGCAGCCTTGGACTAGCGGGAGATAGGTATGAGCAGTTCTTC

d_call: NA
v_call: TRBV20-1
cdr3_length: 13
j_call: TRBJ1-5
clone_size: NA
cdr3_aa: CSAEGGRDQPQHF
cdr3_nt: TGCAGTGCCGAGGGGGGGCGAGATCAGCCCCAGCATTTT

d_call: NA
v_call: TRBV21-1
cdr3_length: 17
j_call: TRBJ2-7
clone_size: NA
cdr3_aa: CASSIPDRDQKSYEQYF
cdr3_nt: TGTGCCAGCAGCATCCCGGACCGGGACCAGAAGAGTTACGAGCAGTACTTC

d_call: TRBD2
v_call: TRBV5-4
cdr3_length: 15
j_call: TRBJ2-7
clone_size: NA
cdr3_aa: CASSPTSGRSAEQYF
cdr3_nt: TGTGCCAGCAGCCCAACTAGCGGGAGATCTGCCGAGCAGTACTTC

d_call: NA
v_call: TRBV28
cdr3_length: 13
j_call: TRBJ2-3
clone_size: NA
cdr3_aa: CASSPEDSRTQYF
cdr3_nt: TGTGCCAGCAGCCCAGAAGACAGCCGCACGCAGTATTTT

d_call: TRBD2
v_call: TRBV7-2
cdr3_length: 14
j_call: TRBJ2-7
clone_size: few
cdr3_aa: CASSLSGTFYEQYF
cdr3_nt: TGTGCCAGCAGTCTTAGCGGGACATTCTACGAGCAGTACTTC

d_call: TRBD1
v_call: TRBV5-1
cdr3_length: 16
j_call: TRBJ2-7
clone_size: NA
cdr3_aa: CASSLGRDRGMYEQYF
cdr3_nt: TGCGCCAGCAGCTTGGGTAGGGACAGGGGGATGTACGAGCAGTACTTC

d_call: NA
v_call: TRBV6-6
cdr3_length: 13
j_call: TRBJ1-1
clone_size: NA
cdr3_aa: CASSLSSEGVAFF
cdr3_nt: TGTGCCAGCAGTTTGTCTAGTGAAGGTGTAGCTTTCTTT

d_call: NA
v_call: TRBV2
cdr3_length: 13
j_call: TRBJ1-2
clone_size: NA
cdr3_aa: CASSEIFRELCTF
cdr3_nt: TGTGCCAGCAGTGAGATATTCAGGGAGCTGTGCACCTTC

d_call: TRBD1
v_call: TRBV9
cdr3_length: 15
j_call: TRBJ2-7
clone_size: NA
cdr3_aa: CASSARRTGRNEQYF
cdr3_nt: TGTGCCAGCAGCGCGAGGAGGACAGGGAGGAACGAGCAGTACTTC

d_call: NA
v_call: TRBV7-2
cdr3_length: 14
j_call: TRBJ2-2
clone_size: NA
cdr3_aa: CASSRVGDTGELFF
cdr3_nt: TGTGCCAGCAGTCGGGTGGGGGATACCGGGGAGCTGTTTTTT

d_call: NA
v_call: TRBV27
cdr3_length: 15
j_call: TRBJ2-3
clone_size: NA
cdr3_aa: CASSLSSRRSDTQYF
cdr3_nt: TGTGCCAGCAGTTTATCGAGCCGGCGGTCCGATACGCAGTATTTT

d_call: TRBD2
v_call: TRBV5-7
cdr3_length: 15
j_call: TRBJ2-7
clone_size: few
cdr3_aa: CASSLWGREGYEQYF
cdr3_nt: TGTGCCAGCAGCTTGTGGGGAAGGGAGGGTTACGAGCAGTACTTC

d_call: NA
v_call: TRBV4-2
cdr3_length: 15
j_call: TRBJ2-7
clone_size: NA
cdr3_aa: CASSPTEGESYEQYF
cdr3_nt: TGTGCCAGCAGCCCTACCGAGGGAGAGTCCTACGAGCAGTACTTC

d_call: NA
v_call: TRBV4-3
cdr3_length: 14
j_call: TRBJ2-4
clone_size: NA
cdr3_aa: CASGQDLGQNIQYF
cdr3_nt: TGCGCCAGCGGCCAAGATTTAGGACAAAACATTCAGTACTTC

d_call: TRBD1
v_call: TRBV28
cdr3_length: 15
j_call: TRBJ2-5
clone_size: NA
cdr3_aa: CATSSEGHRGETQYF
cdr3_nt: TGTGCCACCAGTTCGGAAGGGCACAGGGGGGAGACCCAGTACTTC

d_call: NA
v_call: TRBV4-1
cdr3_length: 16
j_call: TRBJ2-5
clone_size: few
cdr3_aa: CAKPPSWRTVQETQYF
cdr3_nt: TGCGCGAAGCCTCCCTCCTGGCGGACAGTTCAAGAGACCCAGTACTTC

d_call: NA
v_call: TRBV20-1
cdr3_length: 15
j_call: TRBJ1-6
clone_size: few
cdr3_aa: CSARTGGGPNSPLHF
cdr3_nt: TGCAGTGCTAGGACTGGTGGAGGGCCAAATTCACCCCTCCACTTT

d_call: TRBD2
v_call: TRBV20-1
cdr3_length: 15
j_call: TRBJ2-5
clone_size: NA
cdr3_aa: CSARDMREGQETQYF
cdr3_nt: TGCAGTGCTAGAGATATGAGGGAGGGTCAAGAGACCCAGTACTTC

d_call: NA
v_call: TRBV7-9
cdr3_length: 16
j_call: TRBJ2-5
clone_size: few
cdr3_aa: CASSPPGSHFGETQYF
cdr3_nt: TGTGCCAGCAGCCCACCAGGGAGCCACTTTGGGGAGACCCAGTACTTC

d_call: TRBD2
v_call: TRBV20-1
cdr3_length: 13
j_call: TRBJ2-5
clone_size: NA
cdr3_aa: CSAGAGGGETQYF
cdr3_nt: TGCAGTGCGGGTGCGGGGGGGGGTGAGACCCAGTACTTC

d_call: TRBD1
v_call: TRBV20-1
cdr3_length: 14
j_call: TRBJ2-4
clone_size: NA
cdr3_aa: CGASLDRGTNIQYF
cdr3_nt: TGCGGTGCTAGTTTGGACAGGGGGACAAACATTCAGTACTTC

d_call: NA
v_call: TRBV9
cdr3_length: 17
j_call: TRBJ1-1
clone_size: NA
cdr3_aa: CASSVVPNPAGNTEAFF
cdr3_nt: TGTGCCAGCAGCGTAGTCCCTAATCCCGCAGGGAACACTGAAGCTTTCTTT

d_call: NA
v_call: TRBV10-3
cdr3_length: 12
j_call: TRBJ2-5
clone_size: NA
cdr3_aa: CAIKSGEETQYF
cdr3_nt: TGTGCCATCAAATCAGGGGAGGAGACCCAGTACTTC

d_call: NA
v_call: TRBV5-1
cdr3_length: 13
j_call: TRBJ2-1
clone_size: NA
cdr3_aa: CASSAAPDNEQFF
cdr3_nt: TGCGCCAGCAGCGCGGCCCCCGACAATGAGCAGTTCTTC

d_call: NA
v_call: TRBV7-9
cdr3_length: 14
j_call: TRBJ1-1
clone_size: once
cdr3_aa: CASSPVRMNTEAFF
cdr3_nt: TGTGCCAGCAGTCCGGTTAGGATGAACACTGAAGCTTTCTTT